What follows describes a single T cell receptor (beta chain). The antigen is not known. The source of the sample is a study of CD8 T cells in ankylosing spondylitis. Overall study findings and caveats: Clones that were linked to disease were CD8+ and were relatively rare in peripheral blood. Clones tied to disease were said to be significantly enriched in matched ankylosing spondylitis synovial fluid.

It was by quantitative 5'-RACE with molecular barcodes that TCR beta libraries were made. MiXCR, applied by TCRdb to the 5' RACE reads, yields one record per CDR3 protein. The table records about 240,000 distinct CDR3 sequences, 8% to 9.5% of them present only once. Looked up from germline, CDR1 is PRHDT and CDR2 is FYEKMQ (reference sequence). The CDR3 runs to 15 residues. Trimming left V 3 bases short and J 1 base short, with 10 bases between. V gene TRBV13 combines with J gene TRBJ1-3, with TRBD1 as a possible D gene (5 bases). The sequencing input was blood, either unsorted or a sorted T cell fraction (not recorded which). The sequence was obtained from a male donor with ankylosing spondylitis or in good health (not recorded which). CDR3 DNA: TGTGCCAGCAGCTTTAAGGGGTTTTCTGGAAACACCATATATTTT. Residues: CASSFKGFSGNTIYF.